What follows is one T cell receptor beta chain and its context. The target of this receptor is not known. Per-base quality was not reported, and no clone a single base away is much larger than it. This sample is part of a study of cytomegalovirus exposure and HLA in healthy donors (dated by TCRdb to 2015 to 2018). Some background on the complete study: A later analysis indicated that the 130 or so validation repertoires were generated on the platform also employed for the 700 or so repertoires of the first cohort. The aim of the study was to test whether cataloging public T cell receptors could identify signatures of past pathogen exposure. A separate validation cohort of over 95 different subjects was used in addition to the approximately 640-subject first cohort. To predict cytomegalovirus infection status, the study combined high-throughput TCR immunosequencing, statistical association of individual TCRs with disease status, and machine learning. Results and caveats for the whole study, not just this receptor: In the study, about 150 TCR beta chains were listed as associated with cytomegalovirus. Three of the identified cytomegalovirus-associated TCR beta chains were confirmed in vitro to be specific for cytomegalovirus antigens. Most TCR sequences were observed very rarely across donors, whereas some public TCRs were present in many individuals. Of the cluster scores, 85% to 95% were above 0 in a later analysis, which found that TCRs clustered in the first cohort also tended to co-occur in the approximately 110 validation repertoires. According to the authors, the approach could potentially be generalized to other disease states and immunological phenotypes. The classifier was reported to diagnose cytomegalovirus status with high specificity and sensitivity in both the original cohort and the validation cohort. The validation cohort had no HLA typing available for a later analysis, so co-occurrence within that cohort was assessed over all 120 or so repertoires.

The donors belonged to the validation cohort of approximately 130 subjects, which was separate from the roughly 700-subject first cohort. The library was produced with the immunoSEQ multiplex PCR assay. The authors processed their data as follows. A statistical classification framework was built for diagnosing cytomegalovirus status from the catalog of TCR beta chain sequences. The table was pulled from immuneACCESS by TCRdb, which kept in-frame rearrangements only. Such tables lose some clones; where checked, under half of the loss comes from unresolved V genes, and the rest has no known cause. That table is the source of V, J and clone size, and D and trimming were worked out from the DNA. Here the sample has 100,000 to 150,000 clones; about 88% occur a single time. The top ten hold 0.95% to 1.3% of the sample. The CDR1 and CDR2 encoded by the germline V gene are MGHDK and SYGVNS. Including the terminal cysteine and phenylalanine, the CDR3 comprises 13 residues. Only the CDR3 part of the read is kept: 39 bases, read in frame from the first base. Unmatched junction bases come to 12, with V trimmed by 5 bases and J by 12 bases.

Sequenced sample: PBMCs. The chain is encoded by TRBV25-1 joined to TRBJ1-2; TRBD1 agrees with 7 junctional bases. The receptor was isolated from a woman aged 18-29 years in good health and CMV-seronegative. In nucleotide form, the sequence is TGTGCCAGCAGTTGGGACAGCGACAGGATCGACACCTTC. It translates as CASSWDSDRIDTF.